The sequence of this T cell receptor beta chain was determined in a study of PD-L1 blockade in urothelial cancer. This clone was seen more than once but under ten times. CDR1 SGHDN and CDR2 FVKESK come from the germline V gene. Trimming took 0 bases from V and 8 from J, leaving 13 bases between them. The CDR3 is made up of 15 amino acids. Sequencing used immunoSEQ multiplex PCR; TCRdb keeps in-frame clones, though not all of them. The sample shows around 45,000 clones, approximately 80% of them seen only once. Stated time point: pretreatment peripheral blood. This chain connects TRBV14 to TRBJ2-2; the D gene is possibly TRBD1 (5 bases). Specimen: PBMCs, collected around atezolizumab (anti-PD-L1) treatment. The source of this sequence is a man aged 60 to 75 with urothelial cancer. The CDR3 DNA sequence: TGTGCCAGCAGCCAAGAGATGGCAGGGTTGGGGGAGCTGTTTTTT. This encodes CASSQEMAGLGELFF.